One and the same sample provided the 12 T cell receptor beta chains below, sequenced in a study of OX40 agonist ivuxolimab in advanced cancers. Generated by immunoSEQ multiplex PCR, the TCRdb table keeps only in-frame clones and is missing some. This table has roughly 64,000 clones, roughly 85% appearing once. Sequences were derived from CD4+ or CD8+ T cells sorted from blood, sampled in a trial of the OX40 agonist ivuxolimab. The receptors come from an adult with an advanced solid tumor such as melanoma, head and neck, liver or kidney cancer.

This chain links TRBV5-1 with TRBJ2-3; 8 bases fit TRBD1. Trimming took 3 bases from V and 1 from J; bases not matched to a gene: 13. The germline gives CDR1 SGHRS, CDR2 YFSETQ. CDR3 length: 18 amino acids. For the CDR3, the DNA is TGCGCCAGCAGCTCGGGAAGGACAGGGTCTGGGGGCACAGATACGCAGTATTTT. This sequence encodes CASSSGRTGSGGTDTQYF.

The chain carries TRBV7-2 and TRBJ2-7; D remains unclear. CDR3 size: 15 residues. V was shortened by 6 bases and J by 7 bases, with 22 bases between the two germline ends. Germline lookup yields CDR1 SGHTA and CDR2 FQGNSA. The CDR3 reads CASRVGSLLSGEQYF. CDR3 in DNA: TGTGCCAGCAGAGTCGGGTCTCTACTATCAGGAGAGCAGTACTTC.

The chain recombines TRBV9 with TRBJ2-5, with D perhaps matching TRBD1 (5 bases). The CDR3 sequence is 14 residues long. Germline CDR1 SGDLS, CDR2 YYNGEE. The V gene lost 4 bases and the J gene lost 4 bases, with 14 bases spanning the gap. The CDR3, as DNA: TGTGCCAGCAGCCCCCAGGCAGGGTCAGAGACCCAGTACTTC. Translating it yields CASSPQAGSETQYF.

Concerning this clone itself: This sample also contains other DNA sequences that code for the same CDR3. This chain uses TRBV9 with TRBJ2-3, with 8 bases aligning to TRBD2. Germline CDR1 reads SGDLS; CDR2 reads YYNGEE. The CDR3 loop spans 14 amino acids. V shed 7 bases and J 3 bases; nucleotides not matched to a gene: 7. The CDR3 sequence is CASSRGGGTDTQYF. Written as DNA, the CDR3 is TGTGCCAGCTCCCGGGGGGGAGGGACAGATACGCAGTATTTT.

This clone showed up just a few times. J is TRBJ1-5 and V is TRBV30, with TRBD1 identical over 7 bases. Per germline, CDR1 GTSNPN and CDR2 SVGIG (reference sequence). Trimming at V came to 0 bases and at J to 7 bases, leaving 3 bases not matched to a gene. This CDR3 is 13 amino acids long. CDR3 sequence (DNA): TGTGCCTGGAGTGTACAGGGGAGGCAGCCCCAGCATTTT. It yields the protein CAWSVQGRQPQHF.

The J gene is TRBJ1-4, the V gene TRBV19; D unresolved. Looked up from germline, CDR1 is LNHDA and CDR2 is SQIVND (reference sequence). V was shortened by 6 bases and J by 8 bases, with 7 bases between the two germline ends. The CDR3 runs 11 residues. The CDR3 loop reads CASRSTEKLFF. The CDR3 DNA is TGTGCCAGTAGATCGACAGAAAAACTGTTTTTT.

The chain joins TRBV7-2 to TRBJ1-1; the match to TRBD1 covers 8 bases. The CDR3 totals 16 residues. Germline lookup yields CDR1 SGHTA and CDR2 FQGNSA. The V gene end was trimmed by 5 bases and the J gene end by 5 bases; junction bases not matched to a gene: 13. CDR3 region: CASSPTHRQGRTEAFF. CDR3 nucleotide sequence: TGTGCCAGCAGCCCCACCCATAGACAGGGGAGGACTGAAGCTTTCTTT. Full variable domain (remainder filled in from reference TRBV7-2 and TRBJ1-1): GAGVSQSPSNKVTEKGKDVELRCDPISGHTALYWYRQSLGQGLEFLIYFQGNSAPDKSGLPSDRFSAERTGGSVSTLTIQRTQQEDSAVYLCASSPTHRQGRTEAFFGQGTRLTVV.

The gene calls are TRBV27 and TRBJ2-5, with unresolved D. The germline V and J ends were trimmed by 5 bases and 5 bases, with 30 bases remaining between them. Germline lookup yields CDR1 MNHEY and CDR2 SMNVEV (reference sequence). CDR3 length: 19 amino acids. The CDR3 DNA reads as TGTGCCAGCAGTCCAATGCCCACCGTCGGGCGACCGAAATTGGAGACCCAGTACTTC. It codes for CASSPMPTVGRPKLETQYF.

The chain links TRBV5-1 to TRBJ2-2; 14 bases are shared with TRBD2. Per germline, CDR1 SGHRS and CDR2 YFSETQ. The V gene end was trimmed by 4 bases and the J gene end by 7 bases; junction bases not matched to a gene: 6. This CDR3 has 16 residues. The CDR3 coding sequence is TGCGCCAGCAGCCACGGGACTAGCGGGGGAGGCGGGGAGCTGTTTTTT. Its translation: CASSHGTSGGGGELFF.

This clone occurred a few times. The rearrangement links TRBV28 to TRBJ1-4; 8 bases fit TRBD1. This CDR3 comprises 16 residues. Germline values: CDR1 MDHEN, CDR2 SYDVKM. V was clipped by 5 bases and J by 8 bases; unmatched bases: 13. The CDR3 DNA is TGTGCCAGCAGTCATCCGATCAGGGGGCGCGGGGAAAAACTGTTTTTT. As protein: CASSHPIRGRGEKLFF.

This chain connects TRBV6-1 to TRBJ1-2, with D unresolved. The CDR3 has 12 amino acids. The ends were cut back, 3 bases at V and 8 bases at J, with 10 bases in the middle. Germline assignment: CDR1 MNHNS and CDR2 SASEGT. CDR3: CASSEGTVGYTF. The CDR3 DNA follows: TGTGCCAGCAGTGAGGGTACAGTCGGCTACACCTTC.

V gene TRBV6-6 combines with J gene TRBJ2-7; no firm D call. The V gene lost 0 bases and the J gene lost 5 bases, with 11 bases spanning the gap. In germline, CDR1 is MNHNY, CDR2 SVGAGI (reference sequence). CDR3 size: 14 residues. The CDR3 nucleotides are TGTGCCAGCAGTTACTCTTCAAGGCCCAACGAGCAGTACTTC. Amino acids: CASSYSSRPNEQYF.